This is a list of T cell receptor beta chains from one sample in a study of T cell therapy after organ transplantation. Only in-frame clones appear in the TCRdb table, and some are missing; sequencing was by immunoSEQ multiplex PCR. The sample has 45,000 to 60,000 clones; about 94% are singletons. These TCRs are of unknown antigen specificity. This sample comprised CD8+ T cells from blood, obtained before autologous CMV-specific T cell therapy. These receptors all stem from a human patient who had received a solid organ transplant and had CMV disease. Each CDR3 is given with its conserved first and last residue. A D gene is named only where the DNA matches it firmly. Expanded clones are given a class, and other clones once, few, many or no size at all.

cdr3_length: 15; j_call: TRBJ1-1; d_call: -; v_call: TRBV4-1; clone_size: -; cdr3_aa: CASSQGGNRDTEAFF; cdr3_nt: TGCGCCAGCAGCCAAGGGGGGAACAGAGACACTGAAGCTTTCTTT
cdr3_length: 14; j_call: TRBJ2-7; d_call: TRBD1; v_call: TRBV5-1; clone_size: -; cdr3_aa: CASRPADRGYEQYF; cdr3_nt: TGCGCCAGCAGACCCGCGGACAGGGGCTACGAGCAGTACTTC
cdr3_length: 15; j_call: TRBJ1-2; d_call: -; v_call: TRBV5-1; clone_size: -; cdr3_aa: CASSLAQGSPYGYTF; cdr3_nt: TGCGCCAGCAGCTTGGCCCAGGGATCCCCCTATGGCTACACCTTC
cdr3_length: 14; j_call: TRBJ1-2; d_call: TRBD1; v_call: TRBV9; clone_size: once; cdr3_aa: CASSVVAGGYGYTF; cdr3_nt: TGTGCCAGCAGCGTAGTGGCAGGGGGCTATGGCTACACCTTC
cdr3_length: 16; j_call: TRBJ2-3; d_call: -; v_call: TRBV5-1; clone_size: -; cdr3_aa: CASAPYRDTGTDTQYF; cdr3_nt: TGCGCCAGCGCCCCTTACCGGGACACAGGCACAGATACGCAGTATTTT
cdr3_length: 16; j_call: TRBJ2-5; d_call: TRBD2; v_call: TRBV7-2; clone_size: -; cdr3_aa: CASSLRLAGEEETQYF; cdr3_nt: TGTGCCAGCAGCCTGCGACTAGCGGGAGAGGAAGAGACCCAGTACTTC
cdr3_length: 13; j_call: TRBJ1-2; d_call: -; v_call: TRBV2; clone_size: -; cdr3_aa: CASSEQGGYGYTF; cdr3_nt: TGTGCCAGCAGTGAACAGGGCGGCTATGGCTACACCTTC
cdr3_length: 13; j_call: TRBJ1-1; d_call: -; v_call: TRBV5-6; clone_size: -; cdr3_aa: CASSPHGNTEAFF; cdr3_nt: TGTGCCAGCAGCCCCCACGGGAACACTGAAGCTTTCTTT
cdr3_length: 14; j_call: TRBJ1-1; d_call: -; v_call: TRBV7-6; clone_size: -; cdr3_aa: CASSSTRGATEAFF; cdr3_nt: TGTGCCAGCAGCTCGACCAGGGGAGCCACTGAAGCTTTCTTT
cdr3_length: 15; j_call: TRBJ1-5; d_call: -; v_call: TRBV6-5; clone_size: -; cdr3_aa: CASSYRKGFGQPQHF; cdr3_nt: TGTGCCAGCAGTTACAGAAAGGGATTCGGGCAGCCCCAGCATTTT
cdr3_length: 17; j_call: TRBJ2-7; d_call: -; v_call: TRBV4-2; clone_size: -; cdr3_aa: CASSQDEYGGLSYEQYF; cdr3_nt: TGTGCCAGCAGCCAAGACGAATACGGGGGCTTGAGTTACGAGCAGTACTTC
cdr3_length: 15; j_call: TRBJ2-7; d_call: TRBD2; v_call: TRBV6-1; clone_size: few; cdr3_aa: CASSDRPAGAYEQYF; cdr3_nt: TGTGCCAGCAGTGATAGGCCAGCGGGGGCCTACGAGCAGTACTTC
cdr3_length: 12; j_call: TRBJ2-1; d_call: -; v_call: TRBV5-4; clone_size: -; cdr3_aa: CASSPTGDEQFF; cdr3_nt: TGTGCCAGCAGCCCGACAGGAGATGAGCAGTTCTTC
cdr3_length: 11; j_call: TRBJ2-5; d_call: -; v_call: TRBV11-2; clone_size: -; cdr3_aa: CASRWQETQYF; cdr3_nt: TGTGCCAGCAGATGGCAAGAGACCCAGTACTTC
cdr3_length: 16; j_call: TRBJ1-1; d_call: -; v_call: TRBV4-1; clone_size: -; cdr3_aa: CASSQDKIRGNTEAFF; cdr3_nt: TGCGCCAGCAGCCAAGATAAGATTAGGGGAAACACTGAAGCTTTCTTT
cdr3_length: 13; j_call: TRBJ2-1; d_call: TRBD1; v_call: TRBV6-5; clone_size: -; cdr3_aa: CASSLQGADEQFF; cdr3_nt: TGTGCCAGCAGTTTGCAGGGGGCAGATGAGCAGTTCTTC
cdr3_length: 15; j_call: TRBJ2-1; d_call: TRBD2; v_call: TRBV29-1; clone_size: -; cdr3_aa: CSVVLAGRGYNEQFF; cdr3_nt: TGCAGCGTTGTCTTAGCGGGAAGGGGGTACAATGAGCAGTTCTTC
cdr3_length: 14; j_call: TRBJ2-7; d_call: -; v_call: TRBV14; clone_size: -; cdr3_aa: CASSRVTLTYEQYF; cdr3_nt: TGTGCCAGCAGCCGAGTAACCTTAACCTACGAGCAGTACTTC
cdr3_length: 15; j_call: TRBJ1-6; d_call: -; v_call: TRBV6-4; clone_size: -; cdr3_aa: CASSEGGTGDSPLHF; cdr3_nt: TGTGCCAGCAGTGAAGGAGGGACCGGGGATTCACCCCTCCACTTT
cdr3_length: 12; j_call: TRBJ1-5; d_call: -; v_call: TRBV15; clone_size: -; cdr3_aa: CATSRDRQPQHF; cdr3_nt: TGTGCCACCAGCAGAGATCGGCAGCCCCAGCATTTT
cdr3_length: 15; j_call: TRBJ1-5; d_call: -; v_call: TRBV5-8; clone_size: -; cdr3_aa: CASSVQGYSNQPQHF; cdr3_nt: TGTGCCAGCAGCGTGCAGGGGTATAGCAATCAGCCCCAGCATTTT
cdr3_length: 15; j_call: TRBJ2-3; d_call: TRBD1; v_call: TRBV6-1; clone_size: -; cdr3_aa: CASSEQGASRDTQYF; cdr3_nt: TGTGCCAGCAGTGAGCAGGGGGCATCCAGGGATACGCAGTATTTT
cdr3_length: 15; j_call: TRBJ1-1; d_call: TRBD1; v_call: TRBV7-3; clone_size: -; cdr3_aa: CASSPGTGGNTEAFF; cdr3_nt: TGTGCCAGCAGCCCGGGGACAGGGGGCAACACTGAAGCTTTCTTT
cdr3_length: 16; j_call: TRBJ1-5; d_call: TRBD1; v_call: TRBV7-9; clone_size: -; cdr3_aa: CASSQGALGSNQPQHF; cdr3_nt: TGTGCCAGCAGCCAGGGGGCTCTCGGAAGCAATCAGCCCCAGCATTTT
cdr3_length: 18; j_call: TRBJ2-1; d_call: -; v_call: TRBV25-1; clone_size: -; cdr3_aa: CASHSSGGGSGDYNEQFF; cdr3_nt: TGTGCCAGCCACAGCTCTGGGGGTGGTAGCGGAGACTACAATGAGCAGTTCTTC
cdr3_length: 18; j_call: TRBJ1-5; d_call: -; v_call: TRBV30; clone_size: -; cdr3_aa: CAWSGRAGAIDGNQPQHF; cdr3_nt: TGTGCCTGGAGCGGTCGGGCAGGGGCGATAGACGGGAATCAGCCCCAGCATTTT
cdr3_length: 13; j_call: TRBJ2-7; d_call: -; v_call: TRBV5-4; clone_size: -; cdr3_aa: CASGGGQGYEQYF; cdr3_nt: TGTGCCAGCGGAGGGGGGCAGGGCTACGAGCAGTACTTC
cdr3_length: 16; j_call: TRBJ2-7; d_call: -; v_call: TRBV4-1; clone_size: -; cdr3_aa: CASSQERGYPSYEQYF; cdr3_nt: TGCGCCAGCAGCCAAGAGCGGGGCTACCCGTCCTACGAGCAGTACTTC
cdr3_length: 13; j_call: TRBJ1-2; d_call: -; v_call: TRBV14; clone_size: -; cdr3_aa: CASSQVQGLGYTF; cdr3_nt: TGTGCCAGCAGCCAAGTCCAGGGTCTGGGCTACACCTTC
cdr3_length: 13; j_call: TRBJ2-7; d_call: -; v_call: TRBV7-3; clone_size: -; cdr3_aa: CASSLVHSGEQYF; cdr3_nt: TGTGCCAGCAGCTTAGTTCACTCGGGCGAGCAGTACTTC
cdr3_length: 16; j_call: TRBJ1-6; d_call: TRBD1; v_call: TRBV7-8; clone_size: -; cdr3_aa: CASSETGGSDNSPLHF; cdr3_nt: TGTGCCAGCAGCGAGACAGGGGGCAGCGATAATTCACCCCTCCACTTT
cdr3_length: 15; j_call: TRBJ2-3; d_call: -; v_call: TRBV6-1; clone_size: -; cdr3_aa: CASSEFQGYTDTQYF; cdr3_nt: TGTGCCAGCAGTGAATTTCAGGGATACACAGATACGCAGTATTTT
cdr3_length: 14; j_call: TRBJ2-1; d_call: TRBD2; v_call: TRBV5-6; clone_size: -; cdr3_aa: CASSLGLALHEQFF; cdr3_nt: TGTGCCAGCAGCCTGGGACTAGCCCTCCATGAGCAGTTCTTC